This TCR beta chain was obtained from a study of T cells in Graves' hyperthyroidism and ophthalmopathy. Study-level points and caveats: Peripheral blood also featured most of the thyroid clonotypes expanded above 0.001.

Researchers took RNA transcripts and amplified the TCR beta CDR3 regions from them. HTBI primers were used for first-round RT-PCR of the TCR CDR3. From the multiplex PCR reads, TCRdb called clonotypes with MiXCR, one entry per CDR3 protein. Of around 540,000 distinct CDR3 sequences detected, approximately 44% appear once; the ten largest clones hold approximately 8.2%. A lack of ophthalmopathy progression within 18 months defined stable Graves' hyperthyroidism. The study excluded patients with uncontrolled infection, other autoimmune disease, pregnancy or lactation. For the diagnoses, clinical symptoms, serum thyroxine and TRAb, thyroid ultrasound and orbital computed tomography were used. This clonotype was found a few times. Its antigen is not identified. The sample comprised peripheral blood or thyroid tissue (not recorded which). This receptor was identified in a woman between 18 and 30 years old with Graves' hyperthyroidism.

The CDR3 here is CASSFTGTLNYGYTF. CDR3 bases: TGTGCCAGCAGTTTTACCGGGACATTGAACTATGGCTACACCTTC. The rearrangement links TRBV12-3 or TRBV12-4 to TRBJ1-2; weak D call: TRBD1 (6 bases). The CDR3 sequence is 15 residues long. The V gene lost 3 bases and the J gene lost 2 bases, with 13 bases spanning the gap.